This passage covers 5 T cell receptor beta chains from one sample sequenced in a study of blood T cell repertoires in COVID-19. TCRdb's table, derived via immunoSEQ multiplex PCR, lists solely in-frame clones and lacks some. Of around 200,000 clones in the sample, roughly 83% were seen once. The sequenced sample was peripheral blood. The receptors come from a woman between 35 and 50 years old with COVID-19, enrolled during active disease.

The V call is TRBV6-5, the J call TRBJ1-5; no clear D gene. V was pared by 6 bases and J by 4 bases, with 16 bases between. The germline V gene encodes CDR1 MNHEY and CDR2 SVGAGI. This CDR3 has 15 residues. The CDR3 DNA reads TGTGCCAGCAGGGGTCTGGGCAGCGGTAATCAGCCCCAGCATTTT. Its protein product is CASRGLGSGNQPQHF.

V and J are TRBV21-1 and TRBJ2-2; the DNA was not used to check the table's D call, TRBD2. TRBV21-1 is a listed pseudogene. The CDR3 sequence is 15 residues long. The CDR3, as DNA: TGTGCCAGCAGCAGAGACCGGGGGAACACCGGGGAGCTGTTTTTT. Its translation: CASSRDRGNTGELFF.

This clone was counted between two and nine times. The chain recombines TRBV28 with TRBJ1-2; no reliable D call. Per germline, CDR1 MDHEN and CDR2 SYDVKM. CDR3 size: 12 residues. Trimming pared 7 bases from V and 4 bases from J, leaving 10 bases between. The chain's CDR3 is CASTSVLYGYTF. CDR3 nucleotide sequence: TGTGCCAGCACCTCCGTCCTCTATGGCTACACCTTC.

The chain couples TRBV27 to TRBJ1-1; 7 bases map to TRBD1. V was clipped by 2 bases and J by 4 bases; unmatched bases: 13. Germline CDR1 is MNHEY and CDR2 is SMNVEV (reference sequence). The length of the CDR3 is 17 residues. The CDR3 sequence: CASSLRGGVGLGTEAFF. CDR3 DNA sequence: TGTGCCAGCAGTTTAAGAGGGGGCGTGGGGCTGGGCACTGAAGCTTTCTTT.

In this sample, this clone turned up once. The V and J genes are TRBV19 and TRBJ1-5; the match to TRBD1 covers 8 bases. Germline V gene sequence: CDR1 LNHDA, CDR2 SQIVND (reference sequence). Germline trimming cut 7 bases from V and 1 base from J; bases unmatched to any gene: 6. CDR3 size: 15 residues. The CDR3: CASKTGERSNQPQHF. The CDR3, as DNA: TGTGCCAGTAAGACAGGGGAGAGAAGCAATCAGCCCCAGCATTTT.